Presented here are 20 T cell receptor beta chains from one specimen sequenced in a study of cytomegalovirus exposure and HLA in healthy donors. The study ran its PCR with 60 Vbeta and 13 Jbeta primers. The data were produced by immunoSEQ multiplex PCR, yet TCRdb's version contains in-frame clones alone and is incomplete. The profile shows 94,000 or so clones, approximately 70% of them singletons. The sequenced material came from PBMCs. These receptors all stem from a man aged 55 to 69 in good health and CMV-seronegative.

J is TRBJ1-4 and V is TRBV4-2; a possible D gene is TRBD1 (6 bases). Germline values: CDR1 LGHNA, CDR2 YNFKEQ. The V gene lost 6 bases and the J gene lost 8 bases, with 13 bases spanning the gap. This CDR3 has 13 amino acids. The CDR3 DNA sequence: TGTGCCAGCAGGGTGGACAGTAACGAAAAACTGTTTTTT. It codes for CASRVDSNEKLFF.

CDR3 region: CAWSVRSSSYNEQFF. The DNA of the CDR3 is TGTGCCTGGAGTGTACGGTCGAGCTCCTACAATGAGCAGTTCTTC. The V call is TRBV30, the J call TRBJ2-1, with D hard to call. Germline V gene lookup returns CDR1 GTSNPN and CDR2 SVGIG (reference sequence). Trimming cost V 0 bases and J 0 bases, with 9 bases left between them. This CDR3 is built from 15 residues.

On this clone: One end of the junction does not line up with germline, which may come from a read error. V and J are TRBV7-9 and TRBJ2-7; maybe TRBD1 (6 bases). The CDR3 has 12 residues. Germline V lookup: CDR1 SEHNR, CDR2 FQNEAQ (reference sequence). CDR3 region: CSSSSTGYEQYF. Written as DNA, the CDR3 is TGTTCCAGCAGCTCGACAGGCTACGAGCAGTACTTC.

The genes are TRBV5-1 and TRBJ2-1; D is perhaps TRBD2 (5 bases). With 1 base removed from V and 3 bases from J, the gap between germline ends came to 11 bases. CDR3 size: 15 residues. CDR1 is SGHRS and CDR2 is YFSETQ in the germline V gene. The DNA of the CDR3 is TGCGCCAGCAGCTTGTCCGGCGACTACTACAATGAGCAGTTCTTC. This translates into CASSLSGDYYNEQFF.

The J gene is TRBJ2-5, the V gene TRBV9; 13 positions agree with TRBD2. In germline, CDR1 is SGDLS, CDR2 YYNGEE. Losses at the gene ends were 0 bases for V and 5 bases for J; bases not matched to a gene: 1. This CDR3 is built from 15 residues. The CDR3 reads CASSVETSGGETQYF. For the CDR3, the DNA is TGTGCCAGCAGCGTAGAGACTAGCGGGGGGGAGACCCAGTACTTC.

The chain joins TRBV6-6 to TRBJ2-1, with 10 bases lining up with TRBD2. The germline gives CDR1 MNHNY, CDR2 SVGAGI (reference sequence). The CDR3 consists of 12 residues. Germline trimming cut 5 bases from V and 14 bases from J; bases unmatched to any gene: 6. In DNA form, the CDR3 reads TGTGCCAGCAGTCTAGCGGGGGCCAGGAAGTTCTTC. Translation gives CASSLAGARKFF.

The chain carries TRBV7-6 and TRBJ1-5, with 8 bases fitting TRBD1. CDR3 length equals 15 residues. Germline loops: CDR1 SGHVS, CDR2 FNYEAQ. V lost 5 bases and J lost 6; bases outside the gene matches: 9. The DNA for the CDR3 is TGTGCCAGCAGCCCAGACAGGGGCGATTTTCAGCCCCAGCATTTT. This encodes CASSPDRGDFQPQHF.

This clone was seen once. This chain joins TRBV25-1 and TRBJ1-2, with a tentative D call TRBD1 (6 bases). The length of the CDR3 is 16 residues. V was clipped by 5 bases and J by 2 bases, with 18 bases between them. Germline CDR1 and CDR2: MGHDK and SYGVNS. CDR3 in DNA: TGTGCCAGCAGTAACGACCCAACAGGGTCAAACTATGGCTACACCTTC. Its protein product is CASSNDPTGSNYGYTF.

At least ten counts were recorded for this clone. The genes are TRBV5-5 and TRBJ2-5, with TRBD2 identical over 7 bases. After removal of 0 bases from V and 5 bases from J, the junction contained 1 base not matched to a gene. This CDR3 is 13 amino acids long. Germline V CDR1 and CDR2: SGHKS, YYEKEE (reference sequence). CDR3 sequence: CASSLELAETQYF. CDR3 in DNA: TGTGCCAGCAGCTTGGAACTAGCGGAGACCCAGTACTTC.

The rearrangement uses TRBV30 and TRBJ2-1, with D tentatively TRBD1 (5 bases). Germline values: CDR1 GTSNPN, CDR2 SVGIG (reference sequence). The CDR3 is 12 residues long. The V gene lost 0 bases and the J gene lost 10 bases, with 10 bases spanning the gap. The DNA for the CDR3 is TGTGCCTGGAGTGTATCAGGGTTAGAGCAGTTCTTC. It specifies CAWSVSGLEQFF.

J is TRBJ1-4 and V is TRBV9; 10 positions agree with TRBD1. The germline V gene encodes CDR1 SGDLS and CDR2 YYNGEE. The CDR3 length is 16 residues. Trimming cost V 3 bases and J 8 bases; bases outside gene matches: 10. CDR3 sequence: CASSARGGTGDEKLFF. Here the CDR3 DNA reads TGTGCCAGCAGCGCGCGGGGGGGGACAGGGGACGAAAAACTGTTTTTT.

This clone showed up just a few times. The CDR3 spells CASSQDRTHNEQFF. Written as DNA, the CDR3 is TGTGCCAGCAGTCAAGACAGGACTCACAATGAGCAGTTCTTC. The gene calls are TRBV6-6 and TRBJ2-1; tentative D call: TRBD1 (6 bases). The CDR3 extends over 14 amino acids. Looked up from germline, CDR1 is MNHNY and CDR2 is SVGAGI (reference sequence). Trimming cost V 5 bases and J 5 bases, with 13 bases left between them.

The rearrangement links TRBV2 to TRBJ2-7; D may be TRBD2 (6 bases). The V and J ends lost 6 bases and 1 base respectively, with 13 bases between them. Germline V gene sequence: CDR1 SNHLY, CDR2 FYNNEI. CDR3 length equals 14 residues. For the CDR3, the DNA is TGTGCCAGCAGCGCTCTTCGGGGGTCCTACGAGCAGTACTTC. This translates into CASSALRGSYEQYF.

V and J are TRBV10-3 and TRBJ1-2, with D tentatively TRBD1 (5 bases). Germline V CDR1 and CDR2: ENHRY, SYGVKD. The V end lost 10 bases, the J end lost 4 bases, and 19 bases lay between the germline ends. This CDR3 has 14 residues. CDR3 sequence: CARKRGTVGYGYTF. CDR3 nucleotide sequence: TGTGCCAGGAAGCGGGGCACCGTCGGCTATGGCTACACCTTC.

This clone has just a few counts. V is TRBV5-1 and J is TRBJ2-2, with 12 bases matching TRBD2. The CDR3 covers 16 residues. V dropped 4 bases and J dropped 3; count of bases not matched to a gene: 4. Germline values: CDR1 SGHRS, CDR2 YFSETQ. The CDR3 loop is CASSPLAGGDTGELFF. The DNA for the CDR3 is TGCGCCAGCAGCCCACTAGCGGGGGGAGACACCGGGGAGCTGTTTTTT.

The chain is built from TRBV19 and TRBJ1-1; D possibly corresponds to TRBD1 (6 bases). The length of the CDR3 is 14 residues. The V and J ends lost 2 bases and 5 bases respectively, with 12 bases between them. Germline V gene sequence: CDR1 LNHDA, CDR2 SQIVND (reference sequence). CDR3 nucleotides: TGTGCCAGTAGTATATCGAGGGGGGGGACTGAAGCTTTCTTT. Translation gives CASSISRGGTEAFF.

This clone appeared once. The rearrangement joins TRBV7-2 to TRBJ1-1, with unresolved D. This CDR3 is 13 amino acids long. CDR1 and CDR2 from the germline V gene are SGHTA and FQGNSA. V was cut by 3 bases and J by 1 base, with 6 bases left in between. The CDR3 sequence: CASSLTPNTEAFF. The CDR3 coding sequence is TGTGCCAGCAGCTTGACACCGAACACTGAAGCTTTCTTT.

This clone was picked up one time. The chain employs TRBV6-1 and TRBJ1-1, with a tentative D call TRBD1 (6 bases). The CDR3 contains 15 residues. CDR1 and CDR2 from the germline V gene are MNHNS and SASEGT. Deletions cut 10 bases from V and 1 base from J, with 19 bases between. In DNA form, the CDR3 reads TGTGCCAACAAACCGCCGGGACATCAGAACACTGAAGCTTTCTTT. Translated, it gives CANKPPGHQNTEAFF.

There are a few counts of this clone. V gene TRBV11-2 combines with J gene TRBJ2-7; 9 bases fit TRBD2. The V gene's germline CDR1 is SGHAT and CDR2 FQNNGV. This CDR3 comprises 15 residues. The V segment lost 2 bases and the J segment 3 bases; nucleotides outside the gene matches: 5. The CDR3 DNA reads TGTGCCAGCAGCTTAAACCCAGCGGGAGGCTACGAGCAGTACTTC. Its protein product is CASSLNPAGGYEQYF. The full variable domain, its missing parts supplied by reference TRBV11-2 and TRBJ2-7, is EAGVAQSPRYKIIEKRQSVAFWCNPISGHATLYWYQQILGQGPKLLIQFQNNGVVDDSQLPKDRFSAERLKGVDSTLKIQPAKLEDSAVYLCASSLNPAGGYEQYFGPGTRLTVT.

This clone is a singleton in its sample. The chain combines TRBV6-5 with TRBJ1-5; possibly TRBD1 for D (5 bases). The CDR3 sequence is 15 residues long. Trimming pared 4 bases from V and 2 bases from J, leaving 12 bases between. The germline CDR1 and CDR2 sequences are MNHEY and SVGAGI. CDR3 sequence: CASSFGQGGNQPQHF. The CDR3 nucleotides read TGTGCCAGCAGTTTCGGACAAGGAGGCAATCAGCCCCAGCATTTT.